This entry lists 17 T cell receptor beta chains sequenced from one sample in a study of blood T cell repertoires in COVID-19. The data were produced by immunoSEQ multiplex PCR, yet TCRdb's version contains in-frame clones alone and is incomplete. Of hundreds of thousands of clones in the sample, about 87% were seen once. Material: peripheral blood. These receptors all stem from a woman aged 60-75 years with COVID-19, enrolled during active disease.

J is TRBJ2-7 and V is TRBV4-1; the D gene is possibly TRBD2 (7 bases). Deletions cut 3 bases from V and 3 bases from J, with 12 bases between. This CDR3 is built from 14 residues. Germline V gene data show CDR1 as MGHRA and CDR2 as YSYEKL. CDR3 nucleotide sequence: TGCGCCAGCAGCCAGGCGGGGGCGGGCTACGAGCAGTACTTC. The encoded protein is CASSQAGAGYEQYF.

The chain employs TRBV2 and TRBJ1-6, with 8 bases that match TRBD1. The CDR3 covers 14 residues. Germline assignment: CDR1 SNHLY and CDR2 FYNNEI. The trim removed 4 bases at V and 10 bases at J, leaving 6 bases unmatched. The CDR3 bases are TGTGCCAGCAGTGTGACAGGGGAGGCCTCACCCCTCCACTTT. It codes for CASSVTGEASPLHF.

The chain couples TRBV28 to TRBJ1-5, with 8 bases matching TRBD1. V was clipped by 2 bases and J by 1 base; unmatched bases: 1. Looked up from germline, CDR1 is MDHEN and CDR2 is SYDVKM. The CDR3 spans 15 residues. The CDR3 sequence: CASSLTGGSNQPQHF. The CDR3 DNA sequence: TGTGCCAGCAGTTTAACAGGGGGGAGCAATCAGCCCCAGCATTTT.

V usage is TRBV7-8 and J usage is TRBJ2-3, with 10 bases aligning to TRBD2. The V and J ends lost 4 bases and 0 bases, in that order; junction bases with no gene match: 4. Germline CDR1 is SGHVS and CDR2 is FQNEAQ. The CDR3 loop spans 16 amino acids. The CDR3 DNA reads as TGTGCCAGCAGCTCAAGCGGGGGGGTGAGCACAGATACGCAGTATTTT. It translates to CASSSSGGVSTDTQYF.

Only a few counts were recorded for this clone. This chain uses TRBV19 with TRBJ1-2; TRBD1 matches at 12 bases. The CDR3 covers 15 residues. Germline V gene sequence: CDR1 LNHDA, CDR2 SQIVND (reference sequence). Trimming at V came to 3 bases and at J to 4 bases, leaving 3 bases not matched to a gene. The CDR3 DNA is TGTGCCAGTAGTATTGGGACAGGGGGCAGCTATGGCTACACCTTC. This sequence encodes CASSIGTGGSYGYTF.

The V and J genes are TRBV19 and TRBJ2-5, with 8 nucleotides matching TRBD1. The germline gives CDR1 LNHDA, CDR2 SQIVND (reference sequence). The ends lost 6 bases at V and 3 bases at J; junction bases unmatched: 9. This CDR3 contains 15 residues. CDR3 in amino acids: CASRPMGQAEETQYF. DNA for the CDR3: TGTGCCAGTAGACCTATGGGACAGGCCGAAGAGACCCAGTACTTC.

V and J are TRBV19 and TRBJ1-1, with D possibly being TRBD1 (6 bases). Between the trimmed V and J ends, which lost 6 bases and 0 bases, there was a span of 14 bases. CDR1 LNHDA and CDR2 SQIVND come from the germline V gene (reference sequence). This CDR3 is 15 amino acids long. The CDR3 sequence is CASSTQGSMNTEAFF. The CDR3 DNA reads TGTGCCAGTAGCACCCAGGGGAGCATGAACACTGAAGCTTTCTTT.

This clone was counted once. V and J are TRBV19 and TRBJ1-5; the D is unclear. Germline V gene sequence: CDR1 LNHDA, CDR2 SQIVND (reference sequence). CDR3 size: 16 residues. V shed 6 bases and J shed 0 bases, with 15 bases lying between them. CDR3 in amino acids: CASRADPPYSNQPQHF. The CDR3 region has the DNA TGTGCCAGTAGGGCGGATCCTCCCTATAGCAATCAGCCCCAGCATTTT.

J is TRBJ1-5 and V is TRBV30; D call uncertain. V shed 1 base and J shed 0 bases, with 7 bases lying between them. There are 14 residues in the CDR3. Germline V gene sequence: CDR1 GTSNPN, CDR2 SVGIG (reference sequence). Here the CDR3 reads CAWSALFSNQPQHF. The CDR3 DNA sequence: TGTGCCTGGAGTGCCCTCTTTAGCAATCAGCCCCAGCATTTT.

A remark on this clone: Other DNA sequences in this sample translate to the same CDR3. The chain links TRBV18 to TRBJ2-2, with D uncertain. This CDR3 spans 13 amino acids. CDR1 KGHSH and CDR2 LQKENI come from the germline V gene. V lost 4 bases and J 2 bases, leaving 5 bases between the germline ends. DNA of the CDR3: TGTGCCAGCTCACTCTTAAACACCGGGGAGCTGTTTTTT. Amino acids: CASSLLNTGELFF.

The gene calls are TRBV9 and TRBJ1-1, with 9 bases lining up with TRBD1. Looked up from germline, CDR1 is SGDLS and CDR2 is YYNGEE. The V gene end was trimmed by 3 bases and the J gene end by 4 bases; junction bases not matched to a gene: 4. The CDR3 contains 14 residues. The CDR3 here is CASSDGQGFTEAFF. CDR3 nucleotide sequence: TGTGCCAGCAGCGACGGACAGGGGTTCACTGAAGCTTTCTTT.

The V call is TRBV30, the J call TRBJ2-7, with 9 bases aligning to TRBD1. V lost 3 bases, J lost 4 bases, and 1 base stayed unmatched. This CDR3 region has 12 residues. CDR1 is GTSNPN and CDR2 is SVGIG in the germline V gene (reference sequence). The CDR3 loop is CAWRTGGYEQYF. Here the CDR3 DNA reads TGTGCCTGGAGGACAGGGGGGTACGAGCAGTACTTC. Drawing the rest from reference TRBV30 and TRBJ2-7, the complete variable domain is SQTIHQWPATLVQPVGSPLSLECTVEGTSNPNLYWYRQAAGRGLQLLFYSVGIGQISSEVPQNLSASRPQDRQFILSSKKLLLSDSGFYLCAWRTGGYEQYFGPGTRLTVT.

The V gene is TRBV7-9, the J gene TRBJ1-1; tentative D call: TRBD1 (6 bases). The germline V and J ends were trimmed by 5 bases and 4 bases, with 11 bases remaining between them. Germline V lookup: CDR1 SEHNR, CDR2 FQNEAQ (reference sequence). The CDR3 has 13 residues. The CDR3 spells CASSPRGSTEAFF. CDR3 sequence (DNA): TGTGCCAGCAGCCCCAGGGGTAGCACTGAAGCTTTCTTT.

This chain links TRBV29-1 with TRBJ2-5; 8 bases agree with TRBD2. Losses at the gene ends were 2 bases for V and 7 bases for J; bases not matched to a gene: 9. This CDR3 has 14 amino acids. From germline, CDR1 is SQVTM and CDR2 ANQGSEA. The CDR3 sequence: CSVERGGPVGTQYF. CDR3 sequence (DNA): TGCAGCGTTGAACGCGGGGGGCCGGTAGGGACCCAGTACTTC.

This rearrangement joins TRBV6-5 to TRBJ1-5, with TRBD1 identical over 9 bases. Looked up from germline, CDR1 is MNHEY and CDR2 is SVGAGI. Trimming removed 6 bases from V and 5 bases from J; junction bases left unmatched: 2. The CDR3 totals 13 residues. The DNA of the CDR3 is TGTGCCAGCAGGAGGACAGGGGATCAGCCCCAGCATTTT. Protein: CASRRTGDQPQHF.

This clone showed up just a few times. The gene calls are TRBV11-2 and TRBJ2-7; weak D call: TRBD1 (5 bases). CDR3 size: 13 residues. Germline CDR1 SGHAT, CDR2 FQNNGV. Between the trimmed V and J ends, which lost 5 bases and 6 bases, there was a span of 14 bases. The CDR3 DNA follows: TGTGCCAGCAGCCCATCAGGGTTCAGCGAGCAGTACTTC. Protein sequence: CASSPSGFSEQYF.

The rearrangement uses TRBV13 and TRBJ2-3; D is perhaps TRBD2 (5 bases). Germline V gives CDR1 PRHDT, CDR2 FYEKMQ (reference sequence). V lost 5 bases to trimming and J lost 5 bases, with 11 bases between them. This CDR3 comprises 13 residues. CDR3 amino acids: CASSPTMGDTQYF. The CDR3 DNA sequence: TGTGCCAGCAGCCCGACTATGGGAGATACGCAGTATTTT.